These T cell receptor beta chains were read from a single sample in a study of monozygotic twins with inflammatory bowel disease. TCRdb re-called the 5' RACE reads and catalogs CDR3 proteins one per entry, DNA excluded. Its table records nearly 450,000 distinct CDR3 sequences. Source material: blood. Every receptor here comes from a human donor with ulcerative colitis or Crohn's disease, or a healthy co-twin of an affected twin (not recorded which). Both conserved end residues are part of each CDR3. Each record gives: J gene, V gene, CDR3 protein.

TRBJ1-2,TRBV28,CASRIDSPEGYTF
TRBJ1-1,TRBV19,CASSIASNTEAFF
TRBJ2-1,TRBV30,CAWIPGLAGKLSYNEQFF
TRBJ2-2,TRBV12-3/TRBV12-4,CASSLMRTGELFF
TRBJ2-2,TRBV7-2,CASSPLGAGELFF
TRBJ2-2,TRBV4-3,CASSVGSPAGELFF
TRBJ2-2,TRBV28,CASCGGGNTGELFF
TRBJ2-7,TRBV7-2,CASSTLAGEAHEQYF
TRBJ2-1,TRBV12-3/TRBV12-4,CASSTPPRNEQFF
TRBJ1-4,TRBV6-5,CASSYGGVREKLFF
TRBJ1-6,TRBV7-8,CASSSTGASSYNSPLHF
TRBJ1-4,TRBV7-9,CASSLEQTFNEKLFF
TRBJ1-5,TRBV10-3,CAISPGRGSNQPQHF
TRBJ2-7,TRBV20-1,CSAGFPVGTSYEQYF
TRBJ2-7,TRBV5-1,CASSLRADNYEQYF
TRBJ2-5,TRBV28,CASSLRQAQYF
TRBJ1-6,TRBV25-1,CASTPGGSWDSPLHF
TRBJ2-1,TRBV12-3/TRBV12-4,CASSLPSVDEQFF
TRBJ2-1,TRBV5-1,CASSFGGGPNEQFF
TRBJ2-5,TRBV27,CASSTQGWGQTQYF
TRBJ1-4,TRBV7-2,CASSSQGLATNEKLFF
TRBJ1-1,TRBV28,CASSLVQGGEAFF
TRBJ2-5,TRBV12-3/TRBV12-4,CASSSLTSEETQYF
TRBJ2-6,TRBV10-3,CAISTGLRQANVLTF
TRBJ2-6,TRBV5-6,CASSPGHSGANVLTF
TRBJ1-5,TRBV20-1,CSDEGADNQPQHF
TRBJ1-5,TRBV5-8,CASSLPLSNQPQHF
TRBJ1-1,TRBV20-1,CSAKLPANTEAFF
TRBJ2-2,TRBV29-1,CSVVQRGRGTGELFF
TRBJ2-3,TRBV2,CASTSSSTQYF
TRBJ1-2,TRBV5-1,CASSYGGEAAYGYTF
TRBJ1-2,TRBV5-1,CASSPVLSSNYGYTF
TRBJ1-1,TRBV5-1,CASSSDGGRIMNTEAFF
TRBJ2-5,TRBV7-2,CASSLTTVEVTQYF
TRBJ1-1,TRBV30,CAWSADRGQVAFF
TRBJ2-3,TRBV5-1,CASSLGPGGSRTDTQYF
TRBJ2-3,TRBV7-9,CATRDRLAGGADTQYF
TRBJ2-1,TRBV29-1,CSGRQGGVMNEQFF